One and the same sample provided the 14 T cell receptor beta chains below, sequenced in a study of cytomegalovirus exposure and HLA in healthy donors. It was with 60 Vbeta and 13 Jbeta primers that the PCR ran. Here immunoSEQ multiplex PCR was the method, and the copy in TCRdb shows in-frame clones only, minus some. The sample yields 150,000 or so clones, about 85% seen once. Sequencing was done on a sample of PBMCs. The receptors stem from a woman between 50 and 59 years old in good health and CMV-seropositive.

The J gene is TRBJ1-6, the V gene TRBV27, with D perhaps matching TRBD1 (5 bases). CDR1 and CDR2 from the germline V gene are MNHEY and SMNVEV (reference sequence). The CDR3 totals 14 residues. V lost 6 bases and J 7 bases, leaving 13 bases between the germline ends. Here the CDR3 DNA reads TGTGCCAGCAGCAAAGGGGCCGGGAATTCACCCCTCCACTTT. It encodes CASSKGAGNSPLHF.

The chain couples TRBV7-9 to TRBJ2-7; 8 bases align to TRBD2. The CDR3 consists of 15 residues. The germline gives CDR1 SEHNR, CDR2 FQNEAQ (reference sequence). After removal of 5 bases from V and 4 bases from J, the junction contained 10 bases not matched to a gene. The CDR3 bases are TGTGCCAGCAGCCTACCGGCGGGGGGCTTATACGAGCAGTACTTC. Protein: CASSLPAGGLYEQYF.

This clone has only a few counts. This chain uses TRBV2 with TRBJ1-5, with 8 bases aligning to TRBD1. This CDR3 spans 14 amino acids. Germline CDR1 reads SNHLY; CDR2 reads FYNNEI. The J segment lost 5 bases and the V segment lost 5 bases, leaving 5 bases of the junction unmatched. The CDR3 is CASSWDRKDQPQHF. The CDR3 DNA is TGTGCCAGCAGTTGGGACAGGAAGGATCAGCCCCAGCATTTT. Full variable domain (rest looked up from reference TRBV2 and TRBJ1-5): EPEVTQTPSHQVTQMGQEVILRCVPISNHLYFYWYRQILGQKVEFLVSFYNNEISEKSEIFDDQFSVERPDGSNFTLKIRSTKLEDSAMYFCASSWDRKDQPQHFGDGTRLSIL.

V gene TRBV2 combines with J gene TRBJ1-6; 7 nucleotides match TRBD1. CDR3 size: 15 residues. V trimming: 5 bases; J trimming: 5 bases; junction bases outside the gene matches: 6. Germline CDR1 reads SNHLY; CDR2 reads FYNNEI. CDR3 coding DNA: TGTGCCAGCAGTCTGACAGGGATGAATAATTCACCCCTCCACTTT. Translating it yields CASSLTGMNNSPLHF.

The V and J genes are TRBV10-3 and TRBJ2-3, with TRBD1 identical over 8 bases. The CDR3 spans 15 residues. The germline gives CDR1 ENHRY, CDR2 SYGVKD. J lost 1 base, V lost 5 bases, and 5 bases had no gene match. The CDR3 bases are TGTGCCATCAGTCCCCCGGGACAGGGCACAGATACGCAGTATTTT. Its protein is CAISPPGQGTDTQYF.

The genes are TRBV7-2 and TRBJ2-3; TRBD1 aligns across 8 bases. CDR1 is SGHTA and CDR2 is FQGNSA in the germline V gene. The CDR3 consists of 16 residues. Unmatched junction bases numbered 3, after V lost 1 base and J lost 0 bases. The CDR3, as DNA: TGTGCCAGCAGCTTAGGACAGGGGCCTAGCACAGATACGCAGTATTTT. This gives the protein CASSLGQGPSTDTQYF.

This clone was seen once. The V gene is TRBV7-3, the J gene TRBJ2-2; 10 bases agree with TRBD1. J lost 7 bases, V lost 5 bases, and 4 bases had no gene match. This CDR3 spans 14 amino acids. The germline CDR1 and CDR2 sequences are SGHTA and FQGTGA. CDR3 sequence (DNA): TGTGCCAGCAGCGACAGGGGGCCTGACGGGGAGCTGTTTTTT. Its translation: CASSDRGPDGELFF.

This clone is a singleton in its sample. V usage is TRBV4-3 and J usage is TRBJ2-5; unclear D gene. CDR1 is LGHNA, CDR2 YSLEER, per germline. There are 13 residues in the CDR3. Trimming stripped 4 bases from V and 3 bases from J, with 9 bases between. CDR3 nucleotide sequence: TGCGCCAGCAGCCCCGTCCTCGAAGAGACCCAGTACTTC. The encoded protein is CASSPVLEETQYF.

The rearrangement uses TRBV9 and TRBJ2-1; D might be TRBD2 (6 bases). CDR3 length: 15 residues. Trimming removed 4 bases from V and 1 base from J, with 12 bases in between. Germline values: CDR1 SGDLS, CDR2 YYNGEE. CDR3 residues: CASSSRDWSYNEQFF. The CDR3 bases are TGTGCCAGCAGCTCCCGGGACTGGTCCTACAATGAGCAGTTCTTC. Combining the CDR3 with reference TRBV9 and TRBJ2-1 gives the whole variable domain DSGVTQTPKHLITATGQRVTLRCSPRSGDLSVYWYQQSLDQGLQFLIQYYNGEERAKGNILERFSAQQFPDLHSELNLSSLELGDSALYFCASSSRDWSYNEQFFGPGTRLTVL.

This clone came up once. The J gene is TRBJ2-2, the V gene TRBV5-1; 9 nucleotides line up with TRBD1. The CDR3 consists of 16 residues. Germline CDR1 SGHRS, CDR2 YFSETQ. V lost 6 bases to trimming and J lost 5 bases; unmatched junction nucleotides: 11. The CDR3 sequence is CASTQPGQGRTGELFF. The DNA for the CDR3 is TGCGCCAGCACCCAACCCGGACAGGGGCGAACCGGGGAGCTGTTTTTT.

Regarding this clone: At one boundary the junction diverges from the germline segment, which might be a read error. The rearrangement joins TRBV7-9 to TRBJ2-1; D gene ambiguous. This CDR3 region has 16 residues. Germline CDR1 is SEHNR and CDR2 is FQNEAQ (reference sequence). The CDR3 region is CSSSTQDTSSYNEQFF. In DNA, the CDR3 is TGTTCCAGCAGCACCCAAGACACGAGCTCCTACAATGAGCAGTTCTTC.

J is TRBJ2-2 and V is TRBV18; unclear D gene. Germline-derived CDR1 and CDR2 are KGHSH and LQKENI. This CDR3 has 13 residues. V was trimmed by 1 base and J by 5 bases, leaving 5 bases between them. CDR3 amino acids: CASSPLLTGELFF. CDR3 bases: TGTGCCAGCTCACCACTCTTGACCGGGGAGCTGTTTTTT.

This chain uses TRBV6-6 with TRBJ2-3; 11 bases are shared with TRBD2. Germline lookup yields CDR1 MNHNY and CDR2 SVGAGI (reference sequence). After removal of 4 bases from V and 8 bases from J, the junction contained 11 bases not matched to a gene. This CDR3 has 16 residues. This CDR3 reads CASSSLTSGDMGTQYF. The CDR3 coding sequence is TGTGCCAGCAGTTCCCTGACTAGCGGGGATATGGGTACGCAGTATTTT.

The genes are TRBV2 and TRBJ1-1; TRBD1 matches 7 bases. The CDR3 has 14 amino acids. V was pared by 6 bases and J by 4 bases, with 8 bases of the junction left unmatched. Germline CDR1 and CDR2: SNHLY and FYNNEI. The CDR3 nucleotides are TGTGCCAGCAGCCTCCAGGGGGTGGGCACTGAAGCTTTCTTT. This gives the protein CASSLQGVGTEAFF.